The rows below give T cell receptor beta chains drawn from one sample of a study of blood T cell repertoires in COVID-19. Assay: immunoSEQ multiplex PCR; the TCRdb copy retains only in-frame clones and omits some. The data hold 50,000 to 70,000 clones, with 90% observed a single time. The sequencing sample was made of peripheral blood. These receptors came from a human donor with active COVID-19. The donor label of this sample is uncertain. Each CDR3 is given with its conserved first and last residue. Fields, in order: D gene, J gene, clone size, V gene, CDR3 protein, CDR3 DNA. The D gene is left open where the match is weak. Size values are once, few and many counts, or a class for expanded clones, and some rows have none.

. TRBJ1-3 . TRBV12-5 CASGLDQLPGSGNTIYF TGTGCTAGTGGTTTGGACCAGCTCCCGGGCTCTGGAAACACCATATATTTT
. TRBJ2-3 once TRBV11-2 CASSLGPPRERAWDTQYF TGTGCCAGCAGCTTAGGACCACCTAGGGAGCGGGCGTGGGATACGCAGTATTTT
TRBD2 TRBJ2-7 . TRBV7-8 CASSPRLAGEGSYEQYF TGTGCCAGCAGCCCCCGTCTAGCGGGAGAAGGCTCCTACGAGCAGTACTTC
. TRBJ1-5 . TRBV11-3 CASSLRGRRHQPQHF TGTGCCAGCAGCTTAAGAGGCCGTCGGCATCAGCCCCAGCATTTT
. TRBJ1-6 . TRBV24-1 CATSGRQKNSPLHF TGTGCCACCAGTGGCCGACAGAAGAATTCACCCCTCCACTTT
. TRBJ2-7 once TRBV30 CAWSGGTRGNEQYF TGTGCCTGGAGTGGGGGGACACGCGGCAACGAGCAGTACTTC
. TRBJ2-7 . TRBV28 CASSFEQGYEQYF TGTGCCAGCAGTTTTGAACAGGGTTACGAGCAGTACTTC
TRBD1 TRBJ2-2 . TRBV9 CASSPGTALVANTGELFF TGTGCCAGCAGCCCAGGGACAGCCCTCGTCGCGAACACCGGGGAGCTGTTTTTT
. TRBJ2-1 once TRBV19 CASSIGPSYNEQFF TGTGCCAGTAGTATAGGGCCTTCCTACAATGAGCAGTTCTTC
. TRBJ2-1 . TRBV25-1 CASSYSYNEQFF TGTGCCAGCAGTTATTCCTACAATGAGCAGTTCTTC
. TRBJ1-3 . TRBV14 CASSPPGLSVSGNTIYF TGTGCCAGCAGCCCTCCGGGACTTTCTGTCTCTGGAAACACCATATATTTT
. TRBJ2-3 once TRBV5-1 CASSSPSGTDTQYF TGCGCCAGCAGCAGCCCTTCTGGCACAGATACGCAGTATTTT
TRBD1 TRBJ2-1 once TRBV9 CASSVVGQAYNEQFF TGTGCCAGCAGCGTAGTGGGACAGGCCTACAATGAGCAGTTCTTC
. TRBJ1-2 . TRBV9 CASSVGEGVDYGYTF TGTGCCAGCAGCGTAGGGGAAGGGGTGGACTATGGCTACACCTTC
. TRBJ2-1 . TRBV5-1 CASSWPKGGRNNEQFF TGCGCCAGCAGCTGGCCGAAGGGGGGGCGCAACAATGAGCAGTTCTTC
TRBD1 TRBJ2-7 . TRBV28 CASSPGQGYEQYF TGTGCCAGCAGTCCAGGACAGGGCTACGAGCAGTACTTC
TRBD2 TRBJ2-7 . TRBV28 CASSFPPRLAGGHEQYF TGTGCCAGCAGTTTCCCCCCCAGACTAGCGGGAGGTCACGAGCAGTACTTC
TRBD1 TRBJ1-2 . TRBV7-2 CASSFDRANYGYTF TGTGCCAGCAGCTTTGACAGGGCTAACTATGGCTACACCTTC
. TRBJ1-1 . TRBV7-9 CASSRETEAFF TGTGCCAGCAGTAGAGAGACTGAAGCTTTCTTT
. TRBJ1-1 . TRBV7-9 CATSLTEAFF TGTGCCACCTCCCTCACTGAAGCTTTCTTT
. TRBJ2-3 . TRBV19 CASSLGSLGDTQYF TGTGCCAGTAGTCTCGGGTCTTTAGGAGATACGCAGTATTTT
. TRBJ2-3 . TRBV28 CASTAPGGTDTQYF TGTGCCAGCACCGCCCCAGGGGGCACAGATACGCAGTATTTT
. TRBJ1-1 . TRBV6-2/TRBV6-3 CASSYSRVLAYTEAFF TGTGCCAGCAGTTACTCGAGGGTGTTAGCTTACACTGAAGCTTTCTTT
TRBD1 TRBJ1-1 . TRBV7-9 CAGRQGVRTEAFF TGTGCCGGTAGACAGGGCGTTAGGACTGAAGCTTTCTTT
. TRBJ1-6 . TRBV7-9 CASSFFRRGNSPLHF TGTGCCAGCAGCTTCTTCAGGAGGGGCAATTCACCCCTCCACTTT
TRBD1 TRBJ2-1 . TRBV24-1 CATSDGTGMYNEQFF TGTGCCACCAGTGATGGGACAGGGATGTATAATGAGCAGTTCTTC